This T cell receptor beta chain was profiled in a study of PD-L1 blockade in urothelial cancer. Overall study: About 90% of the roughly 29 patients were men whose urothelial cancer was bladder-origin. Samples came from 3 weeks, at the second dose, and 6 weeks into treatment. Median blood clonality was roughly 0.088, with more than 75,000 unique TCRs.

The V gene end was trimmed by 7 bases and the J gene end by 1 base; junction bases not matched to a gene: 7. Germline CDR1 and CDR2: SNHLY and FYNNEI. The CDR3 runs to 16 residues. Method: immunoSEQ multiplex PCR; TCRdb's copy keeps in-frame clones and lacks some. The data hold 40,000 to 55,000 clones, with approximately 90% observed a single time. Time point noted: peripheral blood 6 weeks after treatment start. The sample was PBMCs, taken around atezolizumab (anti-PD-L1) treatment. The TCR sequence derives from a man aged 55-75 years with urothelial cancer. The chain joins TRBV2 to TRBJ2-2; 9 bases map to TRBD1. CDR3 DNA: TGTGCCAGCAAAGACAGGGGGTGGGGGAACACCGGGGAGCTGTTTTTT. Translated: CASKDRGWGNTGELFF.